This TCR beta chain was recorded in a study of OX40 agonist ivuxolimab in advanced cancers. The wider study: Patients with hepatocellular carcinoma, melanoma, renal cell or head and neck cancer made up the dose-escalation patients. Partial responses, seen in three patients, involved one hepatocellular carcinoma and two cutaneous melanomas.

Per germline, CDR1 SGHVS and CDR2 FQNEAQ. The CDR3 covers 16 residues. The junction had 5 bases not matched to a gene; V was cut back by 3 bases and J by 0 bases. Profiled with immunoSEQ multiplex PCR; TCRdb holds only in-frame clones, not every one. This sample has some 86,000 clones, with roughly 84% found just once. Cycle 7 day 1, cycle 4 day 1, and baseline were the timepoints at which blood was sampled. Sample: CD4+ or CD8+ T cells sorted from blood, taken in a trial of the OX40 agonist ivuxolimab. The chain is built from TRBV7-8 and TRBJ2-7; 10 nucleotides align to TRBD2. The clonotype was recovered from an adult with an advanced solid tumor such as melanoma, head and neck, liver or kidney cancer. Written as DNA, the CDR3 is TGTGCCAGCAGCTTCCATGGACTAGCGGACTCCTACGAGCAGTACTTC. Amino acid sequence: CASSFHGLADSYEQYF.